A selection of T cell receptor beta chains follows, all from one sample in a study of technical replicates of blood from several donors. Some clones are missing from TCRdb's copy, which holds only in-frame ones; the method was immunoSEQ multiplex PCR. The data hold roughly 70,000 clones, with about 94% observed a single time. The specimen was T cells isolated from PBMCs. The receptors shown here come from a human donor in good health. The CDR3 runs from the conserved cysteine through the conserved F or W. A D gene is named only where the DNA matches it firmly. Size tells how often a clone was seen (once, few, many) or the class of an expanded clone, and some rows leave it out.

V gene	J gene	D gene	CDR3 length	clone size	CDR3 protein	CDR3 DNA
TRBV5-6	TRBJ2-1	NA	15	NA	CASSLVVSTDNEQFF	TGTGCCAGCAGCTTGGTAGTTTCTACTGACAATGAGCAGTTCTTC
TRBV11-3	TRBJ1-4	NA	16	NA	CASSLGQVAGYEKLFF	TGTGCCAGCAGCTTAGGGCAGGTGGCTGGGTATGAAAAACTGTTTTTT
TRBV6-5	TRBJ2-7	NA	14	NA	CASSYSAGPYEQYF	TGTGCCAGCAGTTACTCGGCGGGTCCCTACGAGCAGTACTTC
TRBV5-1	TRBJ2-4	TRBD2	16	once	CASSGGTSLAKNIQYF	TGCGCCAGCAGCGGGGGGACTAGTCTAGCCAAAAACATTCAGTACTTC
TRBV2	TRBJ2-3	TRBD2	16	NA	CASSTSSGKGADTQYF	TGTGCCAGCAGTACTTCTAGCGGGAAGGGCGCAGATACGCAGTATTTT
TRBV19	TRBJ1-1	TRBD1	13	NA	CASDRGRNTEAFF	TGTGCCAGCGACAGGGGGCGGAACACTGAAGCTTTCTTT
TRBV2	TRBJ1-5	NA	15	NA	CASSEPPPISRPQHF	TGTGCCAGCAGTGAACCGCCGCCCATATCGCGGCCCCAGCATTTT
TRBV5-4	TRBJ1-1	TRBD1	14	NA	CASSLGTGGSTAFF	TGTGCCAGCAGCTTAGGGACAGGGGGCTCTACGGCTTTCTTT
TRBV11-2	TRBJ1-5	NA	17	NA	CASSLDLYREGGQPQHF	TGTGCCAGCAGCTTAGATTTGTACAGGGAGGGGGGTCAGCCCCAGCATTTT
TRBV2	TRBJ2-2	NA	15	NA	CASSAGTVNTGELFF	TGTGCCAGCAGTGCTGGGACTGTCAACACCGGGGAGCTGTTTTTT
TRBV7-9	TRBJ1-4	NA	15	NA	CASSLGRAPNEKLFF	TGTGCCAGCAGCTTAGGGAGGGCGCCTAATGAAAAACTGTTTTTT
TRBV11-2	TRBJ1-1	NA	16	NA	CASSLDSPGFNTEAFF	TGTGCCAGCAGCTTAGACAGCCCCGGGTTCAACACTGAAGCTTTCTTT
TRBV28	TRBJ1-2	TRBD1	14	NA	CASSLPGTGYGYTF	TGTGCCAGCAGTCTTCCCGGGACAGGGTATGGCTACACCTTC
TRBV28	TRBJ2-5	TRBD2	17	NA	CASSPRPGLAGQETQYF	TGTGCCAGCAGCCCCCGACCGGGACTAGCGGGGCAAGAGACCCAGTACTTC
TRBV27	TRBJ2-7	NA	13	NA	CASSAGMSYEQYF	TGTGCCAGCAGCGCCGGGATGTCCTACGAGCAGTACTTC
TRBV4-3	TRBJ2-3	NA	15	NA	CASSQERQSTDTQYF	TGCGCCAGCAGCCAAGAGAGGCAGAGCACAGATACGCAGTATTTT
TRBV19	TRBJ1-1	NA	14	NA	CASSIGRGNTEAFF	TGTGCCAGTAGTATAGGGCGGGGGAACACTGAAGCTTTCTTT
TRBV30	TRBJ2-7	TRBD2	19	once	CAWSVLVVTSGRRNYEQYF	TGTGCCTGGAGTGTACTGGTTGTAACTAGCGGGAGGAGGAACTACGAGCAGTACTTC
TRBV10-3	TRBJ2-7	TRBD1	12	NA	CATGQVGYEQYF	TGTGCCACAGGACAGGTGGGCTACGAGCAGTACTTC
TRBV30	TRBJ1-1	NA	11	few	CAWEGNTEAFF	TGTGCCTGGGAGGGGAACACTGAAGCTTTCTTT
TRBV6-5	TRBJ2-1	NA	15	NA	CASSPWDRGNNEQFF	TGTGCCAGCAGCCCATGGGATAGGGGAAACAATGAGCAGTTCTTC
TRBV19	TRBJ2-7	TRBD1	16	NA	CASSTSGTGEVYEQYF	TGTGCCAGTAGTACTTCTGGGACAGGGGAGGTTTACGAGCAGTACTTC
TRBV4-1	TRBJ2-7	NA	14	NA	CASSLMGLGYEQYF	TGCGCCAGCAGCCTCATGGGACTCGGCTACGAGCAGTACTTC
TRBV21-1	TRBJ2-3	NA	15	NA	CASSKRTDSTDTQYF	TGTGCCAGCAGCAAAAGGACAGATAGCACAGATACGCAGTATTTT
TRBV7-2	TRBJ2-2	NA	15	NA	CASSFRPLDTGELFF	TGTGCCAGCAGCTTCCGACCCCTAGACACCGGGGAGCTGTTTTTT
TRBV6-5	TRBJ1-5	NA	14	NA	CASSFSEGNQPQHF	TGTGCCAGCAGTTTTTCAGAGGGCAATCAGCCCCAGCATTTT
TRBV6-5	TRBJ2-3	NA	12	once	CATRGAVDTQYF	TGTGCCACTCGGGGAGCGGTAGATACGCAGTATTTT
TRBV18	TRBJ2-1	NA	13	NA	CASSPVAGNEQFF	TGTGCCAGCTCACCAGTTGCAGGTAATGAGCAGTTCTTC
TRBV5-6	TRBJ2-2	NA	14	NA	CASSLKPNTGELFF	TGTGCCAGCAGCTTAAAGCCGAACACCGGGGAGCTGTTTTTT
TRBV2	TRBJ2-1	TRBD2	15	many	CASSEGGRPGNEQFF	TGTGCCAGCAGTGAAGGCGGGAGGCCGGGGAATGAGCAGTTCTTC
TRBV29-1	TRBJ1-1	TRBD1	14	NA	CSVGQGALGTEAFF	TGCAGCGTTGGACAGGGGGCCCTGGGCACTGAAGCTTTCTTT
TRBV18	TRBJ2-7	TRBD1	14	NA	CASSIRDSSYEQYF	TGTGCCAGCTCGATCCGGGACAGCTCCTACGAGCAGTACTTC
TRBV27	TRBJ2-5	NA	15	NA	CASSLNLSGEETQYF	TGTGCCAGCAGTTTAAATCTTAGCGGTGAAGAGACCCAGTACTTC
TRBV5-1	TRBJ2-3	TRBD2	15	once	CASRALAGSTDTQYF	TGCGCCAGCAGGGCACTAGCGGGGAGCACAGATACGCAGTATTTT
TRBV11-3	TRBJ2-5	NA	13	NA	CASSLVGLAAQYF	TGTGCCAGCAGCTTAGTGGGTTTGGCGGCCCAGTACTTC
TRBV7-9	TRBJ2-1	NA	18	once	CASSHLSREDWQSYEQFF	TGTGCCAGCAGCCATCTCAGCAGGGAGGATTGGCAAAGCTATGAGCAGTTCTTC
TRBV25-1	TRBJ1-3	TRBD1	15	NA	CASSARGTGENTIYF	TGTGCCAGCAGTGCCCGAGGGACAGGGGAAAACACCATATATTTT
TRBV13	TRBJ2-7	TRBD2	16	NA	CASSSIGLAGEPEQYF	TGTGCCAGCAGCTCAATAGGACTAGCGGGAGAACCCGAGCAGTACTTC
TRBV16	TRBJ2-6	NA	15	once	CASSQSSPGANVLTF	TGTGCCAGCAGCCAATCTAGTCCGGGGGCCAACGTCCTGACTTTC
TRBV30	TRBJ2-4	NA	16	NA	CAWSLGTGPAKNIQYF	TGTGCCTGGAGTCTAGGAACAGGGCCGGCCAAAAACATTCAGTACTTC
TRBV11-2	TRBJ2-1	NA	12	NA	CASSLAQNEQFF	TGTGCCAGCAGCTTAGCCCAGAATGAGCAGTTCTTC
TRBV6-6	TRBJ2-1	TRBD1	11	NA	CASVTGVEQFF	TGTGCCAGTGTGACAGGGGTTGAGCAGTTCTTC
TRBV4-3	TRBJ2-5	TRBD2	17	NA	CASSQSTTTSGQETQYF	TGCGCCAGCAGCCAAAGTACGACGACTAGCGGACAAGAGACCCAGTACTTC
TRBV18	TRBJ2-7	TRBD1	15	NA	CASSPSRGQAYEQYF	TGTGCCAGCTCACCGTCTAGGGGGCAGGCGTACGAGCAGTACTTC
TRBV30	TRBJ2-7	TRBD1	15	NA	CAWSADRGDTYEQYF	TGTGCCTGGAGTGCCGACAGGGGCGACACTTACGAGCAGTACTTC
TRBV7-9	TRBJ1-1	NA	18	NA	CASSPPYEEVVMNTEAFF	TGTGCCAGCAGCCCACCGTACGAGGAAGTTGTCATGAACACTGAAGCTTTCTTT
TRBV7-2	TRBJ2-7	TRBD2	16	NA	CASSSGRTSENYEQYF	TGTGCCAGCAGCTCTGGGAGGACTAGCGAAAACTACGAGCAGTACTTC
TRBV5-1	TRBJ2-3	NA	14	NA	CASSRHREGDTQYF	TGCGCCAGCAGCCGGCACAGGGAAGGAGATACGCAGTATTTT
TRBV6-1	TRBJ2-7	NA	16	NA	CASSVFSGGRNYEQYF	TGTGCCAGCAGTGTGTTCAGCGGAGGACGCAATTACGAGCAGTACTTC
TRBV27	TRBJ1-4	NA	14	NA	CASSLWGGHEKLFF	TGTGCCAGCAGTTTATGGGGGGGTCATGAAAAACTGTTTTTT
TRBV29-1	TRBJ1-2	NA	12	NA	CSVEEPETSYTF	TGCAGCGTTGAGGAGCCAGAAACCTCCTACACCTTC
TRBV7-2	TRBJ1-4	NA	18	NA	CASSLDGMWGGTNEKLFF	TGTGCCAGCAGCTTAGACGGAATGTGGGGGGGAACTAATGAAAAACTGTTTTTT
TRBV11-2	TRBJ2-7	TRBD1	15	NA	CASSLATGVKYEQYF	TGTGCCAGCAGCTTAGCTACAGGGGTTAAGTACGAGCAGTACTTC
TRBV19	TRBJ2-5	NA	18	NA	CASSTDSPGTAGGETQYF	TGTGCCAGTAGTACCGATTCCCCCGGCACAGCCGGCGGGGAGACCCAGTACTTC
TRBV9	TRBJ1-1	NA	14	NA	CASSEGHTNTEAFF	TGTGCCAGCAGCGAGGGACACACGAACACTGAAGCTTTCTTT
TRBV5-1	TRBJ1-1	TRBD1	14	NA	CASRLQGGETEAFF	TGCGCCAGCAGACTACAGGGGGGGGAGACTGAAGCTTTCTTT
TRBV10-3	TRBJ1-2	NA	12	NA	CAISDGYYGYTF	TGTGCCATCAGTGACGGGTACTATGGCTACACCTTC
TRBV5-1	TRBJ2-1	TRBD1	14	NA	CASSLAQGVDEQFF	TGCGCCAGCAGCTTGGCGCAGGGGGTGGATGAGCAGTTCTTC
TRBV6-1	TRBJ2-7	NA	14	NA	CASSEGHDRYEQYF	TGTGCCAGCAGTGAAGGACACGATCGCTACGAGCAGTACTTC